This T cell receptor beta chain was recorded in a study of OX40 agonist ivuxolimab in advanced cancers. As for the study more broadly: Ivuxolimab, which targeted the costimulatory receptor OX40 (CD134), was an agonistic, fully human IgG2 monoclonal antibody. Intravenous ivuxolimab was administered to patients every 2 weeks at six dose levels: 0.01, 0.1, 0.3, 1.5, 3 and 10 mg/kg. Of the roughly 50 dose-escalation patients, hepatocellular carcinoma was present in about 20, melanoma in approximately 15, renal cell carcinoma in 9 and head and neck cancer in 9. The dose-escalation cohort was around 83% male with a mean age of about 60 years, ranging from about 20 to 80. Prior anti-PD-1, anti-PD-L1 or anti-CTLA-4 therapy was permitted, and checkpoint inhibitors had been received by around 39% of dose-escalation patients. Partial responses occurred in three dose-escalation patients: two with cutaneous melanoma and one with hepatocellular carcinoma. Peripheral TCRbeta sequencing was intended to test whether TCR sequence diversity was altered and clonal T-cell expansion was caused by ivuxolimab. The paper describes the monotherapy dose-escalation part (N ≈ 52 patients) of the phase I trial of ivuxolimab. General study outcomes and caveats: In the 0.1-3.0 mg/kg groups, partial responders were among the patients with the lowest normalized peripheral clonal expansion, particularly in CD8+ T cells. Which antigens the clonally expanded peripheral T cells were specific for was not determined. Low levels of normalized T-cell clonal expansion were also seen in some patients who did not respond. On average, CD8+ T cells showed more expanded clones than CD4+ T cells after ivuxolimab. At doses of 0.1 to 3.0 mg/kg, clonal expansion of both CD4+ and CD8+ blood T cells was observed from baseline to week 6.

Worth noting for this clone: Its antigen is still unknown. No base quality information exists; no much larger clone differs at one position.

To sequence the TCRbeta CDR3 region, genomic DNA was isolated from the sorted cells. TCRbeta CDR3 regions were sequenced using the immunoSEQ Assay. TCRdb carries this immuneACCESS record with in-frame sequences only. Its versions omit some clonotypes, under half of them owing to an unresolved V gene in the studies checked, with the rest unexplained. The sample table holds approximately 40,000 clones, of which about 80% were seen once. The ten largest clones add up to about 8.1% of the sample. Patients with a history of autoimmune disease or receiving systemic immunosuppression were excluded from the trial. Peripheral blood for TCR sequencing was drawn from every dose cohort at baseline, at cycle 4 day 1 and at cycle 7 day 1. The samples were taken from a phase I, first-in-human, multicenter, open-label dose-escalation trial of ivuxolimab. Adults with locally advanced or metastatic melanoma, renal cell carcinoma, hepatocellular carcinoma or head and neck squamous cell carcinoma were enrolled in the trial. Before TCR sequencing, CD4+ T cells and CD8+ T cells from peripheral blood were sorted into separate populations.

According to the germline V gene (reference sequence), CDR1 reads SSHAT and CDR2 reads FNYEAQ. The CDR3 runs 15 residues from the cysteine to the phenylalanine. Only the CDR3 region is kept as DNA, spanning 45 bases read in frame from base 1. The V end gives up 3 bases and the J end 5 bases, leaving 9 bases in the junction not matched to a gene. The V and J genes are TRBV7-7 and TRBJ2-5; TRBD2 fits 7 bases in the junction. This TCR came from an adult with an advanced solid tumor such as melanoma, head and neck, liver or kidney cancer. The sequencing here drew on CD4+ or CD8+ T cells sorted from blood, taken in a trial of the OX40 agonist ivuxolimab. The DNA reads TGTGCCAGCAGCTTTAAGGCGGGAGACGGGGAGACCCAGTACTTC. This codes for CASSFKAGDGETQYF.